The rows below give T cell receptor beta chains drawn from one sample of a study of vaccination and CD4 T cells after COVID-19. Antigens of these TCRs are unknown. MiXCR, run by TCRdb on the PCR reads, gives a single entry per CDR3 protein. The table lists about 7,800 distinct CDR3 sequences, roughly 53% of them singletons. Sequenced: CD4+ T cells from blood, cultured in vitro. The source of these receptors is a human donor in good health. The CDR3 runs from the conserved cysteine through the conserved F or W. A D gene is named only where the DNA matches it firmly. Rows may omit the clone size; those that give it use once, few, many or a size class.

cdr3_aa cdr3_nt clone_size j_call v_call d_call
CASSGPPQSSYNEQFF TGTGCCAGCAGTGGACCCCCACAGAGCTCCTACAATGAGCAGTTCTTC NA TRBJ2-1 TRBV6-1 NA
CASSPMIPSSDTQYF TGTGCCAGCAGTCCTATGATCCCGTCATCCGATACGCAGTATTTT few TRBJ2-3 TRBV6-1 NA
CASSLGPLGSSYTF TGTGCCAGCAGCCTAGGACCCCTTGGGTCCAGCTACACCTTC NA TRBJ1-2 TRBV5-4 NA
CASSLAAVSYEQYF TGTGCCAGCAGTTTAGCGGCAGTATCCTACGAGCAGTACTTC NA TRBJ2-7 TRBV12-3/TRBV12-4 NA
CASPSRGGGTEAFF TGTGCCAGCCCCAGTCGGGGGGGAGGCACTGAAGCTTTCTTT NA TRBJ1-1 TRBV7-2 NA
CSARVGMYTGELFF TGCAGTGCAAGGGTCGGAATGTACACCGGGGAGCTGTTTTTT NA TRBJ2-2 TRBV20-1 NA
CASSGAWTGVVGYTF TGTGCCAGCAGTGGGGCGTGGACAGGGGTGGTAGGCTACACCTTC NA TRBJ1-2 TRBV12-3/TRBV12-4 TRBD1
CASSLDGGRPLHF TGTGCCAGCAGCTTGGATGGGGGTCGACCCCTCCACTTT NA TRBJ1-6 TRBV7-9 NA
CASSLSSGNTEAFF TGTGCCAGCAGTCTCTCGTCGGGGAACACTGAAGCTTTCTTT NA TRBJ1-1 TRBV12-3/TRBV12-4 NA
CATLTAGDTQYF TGTGCCACCCTGACGGCGGGAGATACGCAGTATTTT few TRBJ2-3 TRBV25-1 NA
CASSDAVGVNTEAFF TGTGCCAGTAGTGACGCGGTAGGTGTGAACACTGAAGCTTTCTTT NA TRBJ1-1 TRBV19 NA
CASSQLAGGNTGELFF TGTGCCAGCAGCCAACTAGCGGGAGGGAACACCGGGGAGCTGTTTTTT NA TRBJ2-2 TRBV3-1 TRBD2
CSAAGTSGVLSTDTQYF TGCAGTGCAGCCGGGACTAGCGGGGTTCTTAGCACAGATACGCAGTATTTT NA TRBJ2-3 TRBV20-1 TRBD2
CASSLGGVAGVKNTF TGTGCCAGCAGCTTAGGGGGGGTCGCGGGGGTAAAGAACACCTTC NA TRBJ1-2 TRBV7-8 NA
CASSLAQTYGYTF TGCGCCAGCAGCTTGGCCCAAACCTATGGCTACACCTTC NA TRBJ1-2 TRBV5-1 NA
CASRSGGNSPLHF TGTGCCAGCAGGAGTGGGGGAAATTCACCCCTCCACTTT few TRBJ1-6 TRBV6-1 NA
CASSGQFQETQYF TGTGCCAGCAGCGGACAGTTCCAAGAGACCCAGTACTTC NA TRBJ2-5 TRBV7-6 NA
CATKPGVAAGNTIYF TGTGCCACCAAACCTGGGGTGGCTGCTGGAAACACCATATATTTT once TRBJ1-3 TRBV2 NA
CASSLRPGLNTEAFF TGTGCCAGCAGTTTACGACCCGGGTTGAACACTGAAGCTTTCTTT NA TRBJ1-1 TRBV6-5 NA
CASSLAHRPEAFF TGTGCCAGCAGCTTAGCCCACAGGCCCGAAGCTTTCTTT few TRBJ1-1 TRBV7-2 NA
CASSLSTGATEAFF TGTGCCAGCAGTCTTTCGACAGGGGCCACTGAAGCTTTCTTT NA TRBJ1-1 TRBV27 TRBD1
CASSPPGGWETQYF TGTGCCAGCAGCCCCCCGGGGGGCTGGGAGACCCAGTACTTC NA TRBJ2-5 TRBV7-2 NA
CASRGQGAHYGYTF TGTGCCAGCAGGGGACAGGGAGCCCACTATGGCTACACCTTC few TRBJ1-2 TRBV27 TRBD1